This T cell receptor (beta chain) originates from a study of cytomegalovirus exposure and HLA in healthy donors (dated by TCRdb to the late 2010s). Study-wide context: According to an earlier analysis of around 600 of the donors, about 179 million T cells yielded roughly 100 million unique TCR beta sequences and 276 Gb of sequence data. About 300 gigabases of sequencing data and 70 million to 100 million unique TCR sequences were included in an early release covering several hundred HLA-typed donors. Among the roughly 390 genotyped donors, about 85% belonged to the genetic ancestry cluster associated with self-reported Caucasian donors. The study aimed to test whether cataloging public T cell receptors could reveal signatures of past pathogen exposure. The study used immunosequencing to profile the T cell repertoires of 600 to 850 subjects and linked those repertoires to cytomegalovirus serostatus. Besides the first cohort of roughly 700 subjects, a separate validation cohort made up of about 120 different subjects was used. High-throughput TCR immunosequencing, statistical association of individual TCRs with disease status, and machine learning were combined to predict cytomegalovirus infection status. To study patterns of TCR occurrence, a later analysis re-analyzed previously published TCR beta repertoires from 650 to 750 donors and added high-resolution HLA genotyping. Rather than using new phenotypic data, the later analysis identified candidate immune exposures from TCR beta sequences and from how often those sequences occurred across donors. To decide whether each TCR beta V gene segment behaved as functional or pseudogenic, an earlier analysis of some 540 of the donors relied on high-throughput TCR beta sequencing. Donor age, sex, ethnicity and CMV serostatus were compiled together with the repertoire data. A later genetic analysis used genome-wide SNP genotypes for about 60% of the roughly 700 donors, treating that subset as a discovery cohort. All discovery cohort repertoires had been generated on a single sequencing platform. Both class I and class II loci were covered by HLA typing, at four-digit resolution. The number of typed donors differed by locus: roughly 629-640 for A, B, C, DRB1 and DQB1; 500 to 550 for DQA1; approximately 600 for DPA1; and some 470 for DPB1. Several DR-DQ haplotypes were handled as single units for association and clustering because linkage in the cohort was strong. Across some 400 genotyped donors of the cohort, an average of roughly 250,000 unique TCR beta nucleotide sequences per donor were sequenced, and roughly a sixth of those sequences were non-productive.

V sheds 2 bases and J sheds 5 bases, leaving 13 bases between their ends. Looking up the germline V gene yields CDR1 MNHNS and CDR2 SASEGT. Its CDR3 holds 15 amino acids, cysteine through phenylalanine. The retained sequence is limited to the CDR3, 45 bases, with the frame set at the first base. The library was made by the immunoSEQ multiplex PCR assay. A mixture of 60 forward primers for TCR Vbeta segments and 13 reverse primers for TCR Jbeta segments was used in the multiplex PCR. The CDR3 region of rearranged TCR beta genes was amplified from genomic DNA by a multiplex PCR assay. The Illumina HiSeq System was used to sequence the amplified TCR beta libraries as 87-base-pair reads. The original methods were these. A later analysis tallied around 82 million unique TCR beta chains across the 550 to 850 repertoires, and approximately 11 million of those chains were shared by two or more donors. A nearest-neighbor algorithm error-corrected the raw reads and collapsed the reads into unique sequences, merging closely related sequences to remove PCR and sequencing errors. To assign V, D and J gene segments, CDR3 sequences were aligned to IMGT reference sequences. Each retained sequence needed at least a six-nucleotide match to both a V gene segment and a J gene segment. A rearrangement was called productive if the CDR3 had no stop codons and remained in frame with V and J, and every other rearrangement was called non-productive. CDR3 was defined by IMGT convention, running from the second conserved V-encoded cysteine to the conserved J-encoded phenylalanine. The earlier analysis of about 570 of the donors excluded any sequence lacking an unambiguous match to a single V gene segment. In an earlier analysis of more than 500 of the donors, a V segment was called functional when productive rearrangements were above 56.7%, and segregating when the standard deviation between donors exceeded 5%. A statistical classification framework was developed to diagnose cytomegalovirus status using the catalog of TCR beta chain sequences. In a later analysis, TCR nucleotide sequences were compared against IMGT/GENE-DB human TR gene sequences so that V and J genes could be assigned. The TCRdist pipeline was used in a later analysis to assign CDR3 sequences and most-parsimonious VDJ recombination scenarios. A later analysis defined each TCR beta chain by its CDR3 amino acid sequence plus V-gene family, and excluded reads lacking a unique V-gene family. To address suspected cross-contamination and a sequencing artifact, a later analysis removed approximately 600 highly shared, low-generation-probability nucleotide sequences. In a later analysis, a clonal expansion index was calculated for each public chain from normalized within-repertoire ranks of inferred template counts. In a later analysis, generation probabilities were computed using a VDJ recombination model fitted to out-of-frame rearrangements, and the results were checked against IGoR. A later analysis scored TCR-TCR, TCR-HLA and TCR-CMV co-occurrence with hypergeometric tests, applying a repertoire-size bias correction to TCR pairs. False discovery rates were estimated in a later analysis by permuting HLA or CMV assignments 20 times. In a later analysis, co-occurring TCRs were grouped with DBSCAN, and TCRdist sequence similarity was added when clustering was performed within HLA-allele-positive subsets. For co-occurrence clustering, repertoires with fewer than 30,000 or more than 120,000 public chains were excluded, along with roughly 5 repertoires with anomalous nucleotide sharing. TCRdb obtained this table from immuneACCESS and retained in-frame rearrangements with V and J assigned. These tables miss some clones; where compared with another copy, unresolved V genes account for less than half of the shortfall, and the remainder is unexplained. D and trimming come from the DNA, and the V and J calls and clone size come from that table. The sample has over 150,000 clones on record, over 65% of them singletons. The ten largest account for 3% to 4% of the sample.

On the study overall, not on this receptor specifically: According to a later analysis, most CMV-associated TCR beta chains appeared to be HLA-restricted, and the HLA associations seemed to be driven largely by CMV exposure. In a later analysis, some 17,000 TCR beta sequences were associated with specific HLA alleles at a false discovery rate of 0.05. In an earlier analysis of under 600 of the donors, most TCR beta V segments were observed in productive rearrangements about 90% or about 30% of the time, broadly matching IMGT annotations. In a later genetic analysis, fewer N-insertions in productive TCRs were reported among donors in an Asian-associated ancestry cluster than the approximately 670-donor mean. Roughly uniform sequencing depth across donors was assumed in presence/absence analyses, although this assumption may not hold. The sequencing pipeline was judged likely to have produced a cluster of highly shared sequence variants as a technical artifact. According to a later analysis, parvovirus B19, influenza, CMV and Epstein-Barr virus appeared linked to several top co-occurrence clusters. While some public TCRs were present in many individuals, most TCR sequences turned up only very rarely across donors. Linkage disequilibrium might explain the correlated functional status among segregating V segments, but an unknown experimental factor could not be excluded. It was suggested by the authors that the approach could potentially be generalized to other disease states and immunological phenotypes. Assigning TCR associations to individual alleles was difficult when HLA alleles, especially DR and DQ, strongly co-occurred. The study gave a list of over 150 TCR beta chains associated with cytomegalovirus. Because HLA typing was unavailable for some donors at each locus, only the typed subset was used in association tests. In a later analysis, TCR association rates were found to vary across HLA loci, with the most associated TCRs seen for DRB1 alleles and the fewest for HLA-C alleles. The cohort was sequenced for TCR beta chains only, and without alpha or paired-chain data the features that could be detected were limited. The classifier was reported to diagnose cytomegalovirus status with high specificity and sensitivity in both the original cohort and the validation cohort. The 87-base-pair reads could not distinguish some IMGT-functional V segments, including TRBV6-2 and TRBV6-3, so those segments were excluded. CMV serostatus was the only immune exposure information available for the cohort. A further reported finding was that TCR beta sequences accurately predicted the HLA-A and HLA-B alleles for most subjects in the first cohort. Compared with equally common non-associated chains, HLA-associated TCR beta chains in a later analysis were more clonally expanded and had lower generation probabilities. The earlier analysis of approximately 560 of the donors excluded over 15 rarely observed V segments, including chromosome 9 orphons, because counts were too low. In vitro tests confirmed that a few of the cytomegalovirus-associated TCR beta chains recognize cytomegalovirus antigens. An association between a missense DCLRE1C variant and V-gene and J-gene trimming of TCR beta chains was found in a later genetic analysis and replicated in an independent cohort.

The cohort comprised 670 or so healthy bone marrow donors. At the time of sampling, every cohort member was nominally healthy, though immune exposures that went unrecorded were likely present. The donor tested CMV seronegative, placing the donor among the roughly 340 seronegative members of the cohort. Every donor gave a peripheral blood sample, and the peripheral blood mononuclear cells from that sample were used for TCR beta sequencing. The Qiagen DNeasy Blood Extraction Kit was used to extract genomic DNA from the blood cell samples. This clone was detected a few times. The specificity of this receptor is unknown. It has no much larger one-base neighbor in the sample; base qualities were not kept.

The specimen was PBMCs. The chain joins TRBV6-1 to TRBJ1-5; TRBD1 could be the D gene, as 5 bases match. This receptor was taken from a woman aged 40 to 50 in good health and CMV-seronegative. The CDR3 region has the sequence CASSEQGRAHQPQHF. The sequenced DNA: TGTGCCAGCAGTGAACAGGGCAGGGCTCATCAGCCCCAGCATTTT.